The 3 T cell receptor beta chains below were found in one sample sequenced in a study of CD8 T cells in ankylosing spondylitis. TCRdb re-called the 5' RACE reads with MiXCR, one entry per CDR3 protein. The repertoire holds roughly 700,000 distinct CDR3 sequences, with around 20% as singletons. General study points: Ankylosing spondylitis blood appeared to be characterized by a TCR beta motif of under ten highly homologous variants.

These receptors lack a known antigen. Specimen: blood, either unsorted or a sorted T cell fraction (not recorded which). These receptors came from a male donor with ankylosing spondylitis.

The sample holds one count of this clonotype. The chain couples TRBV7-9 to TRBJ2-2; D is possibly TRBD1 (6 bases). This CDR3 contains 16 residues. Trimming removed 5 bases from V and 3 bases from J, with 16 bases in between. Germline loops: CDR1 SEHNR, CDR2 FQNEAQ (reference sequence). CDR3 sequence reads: CASSPRGYRDTGELFF. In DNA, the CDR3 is TGTGCCAGCAGCCCGAGGGGATACAGGGACACCGGGGAGCTGTTTTTT.

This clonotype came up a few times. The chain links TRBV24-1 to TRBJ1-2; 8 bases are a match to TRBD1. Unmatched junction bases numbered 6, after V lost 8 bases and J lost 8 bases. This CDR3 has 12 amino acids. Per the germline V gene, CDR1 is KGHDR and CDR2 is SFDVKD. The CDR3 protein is CATNQGAGGYTF. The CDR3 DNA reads TGTGCCACCAACCAGGGGGCCGGAGGCTACACCTTC.

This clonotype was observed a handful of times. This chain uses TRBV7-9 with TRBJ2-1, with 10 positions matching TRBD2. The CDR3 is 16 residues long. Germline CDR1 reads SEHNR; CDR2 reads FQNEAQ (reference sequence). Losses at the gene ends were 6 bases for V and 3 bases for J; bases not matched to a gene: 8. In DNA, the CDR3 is TGTGCCAGCAGTCCCAGCGGACTAGCGGTCTACAATGAGCAGTTCTTC. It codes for CASSPSGLAVYNEQFF.